The 15 T cell receptor beta chains listed next were all sequenced from one sample in a study of cytomegalovirus exposure and HLA in healthy donors. Use of 60 Vbeta and 13 Jbeta primers characterized the PCR. Here immunoSEQ multiplex PCR was the method, and the copy in TCRdb shows in-frame clones only, minus some. Among around 150,000 clones listed, nearly 80% were seen once. Material: PBMCs. These receptors originate from a woman between 50 and 59 years old in good health and CMV-seropositive.

CDR3 sequence reads: CASSLGSAQLGTQYF. The CDR3 nucleotides read TGCGCCAGCAGCTTGGGCAGCGCCCAGCTCGGGACCCAGTACTTC. The chain has TRBV5-1 and TRBJ2-5; unclear D gene. The V gene lost 0 bases and the J gene lost 7 bases, with 16 bases spanning the gap. The CDR3 has 15 amino acids. Germline V gives CDR1 SGHRS, CDR2 YFSETQ.

The V gene is TRBV10-3, the J gene TRBJ2-7, with 10 bases that match TRBD2. Germline CDR1 and CDR2: ENHRY and SYGVKD. V lost 9 bases to trimming and J lost 6 bases; unmatched junction nucleotides: 11. The CDR3 extends over 14 amino acids. CDR3 protein: CAMRASGGPGEQYF. For the CDR3, the DNA is TGTGCCATGAGAGCTAGCGGGGGCCCGGGCGAGCAGTACTTC.

The V call is TRBV28, the J call TRBJ1-5, with 8 bases that match TRBD1. CDR1 is MDHEN and CDR2 is SYDVKM in the germline V gene. CDR3 size: 14 residues. J gave up 3 bases and V 4 bases, and 2 bases lay outside the gene matches. CDR3 protein: CASSWTGTNQPQHF. CDR3 coding DNA: TGTGCCAGCAGTTGGACAGGGACCAATCAGCCCCAGCATTTT.

The gene calls are TRBV9 and TRBJ1-1, with D possibly TRBD1 on 6 matching bases. With 1 base removed from V and 7 bases from J, the gap between germline ends came to 11 bases. The CDR3 is 13 amino acids. The V gene's germline CDR1 is SGDLS and CDR2 YYNGEE. Here the CDR3 DNA reads TGTGCCAGCAGCGTATATGGGGGCGATGAAGCTTTCTTT. Translation: CASSVYGGDEAFF.

CDR3 amino acids: CASSPQGQINEAFF. The DNA for the CDR3 is TGCGCCAGCAGCCCGCAGGGACAGATAAATGAAGCTTTCTTT. This sequence joins TRBV5-1 and TRBJ1-1; the match to TRBD1 covers 7 bases. The length of the CDR3 is 14 residues. Germline CDR1 and CDR2: SGHRS and YFSETQ. With V trimmed by 4 bases and J by 7 bases, 10 bases remained unmatched.

CDR3 loop: CASSPRLRDNSPLHF. CDR3 in DNA: TGCGCCAGCAGCCCTAGACTAAGGGATAATTCACCCCTCCACTTT. The chain joins TRBV5-1 to TRBJ1-6; D call uncertain. This CDR3 has 15 residues. The germline V gene has CDR1 SGHRS and CDR2 YFSETQ. V was clipped by 4 bases and J by 5 bases, with 13 bases between them. Complete variable domain (other parts from reference TRBV5-1 and TRBJ1-6): KAGVTQTPRYLIKTRGQQVTLSCSPISGHRSVSWYQQTPGQGLQFLFEYFSETQRNKGNFPGRFSGRQFSNSRSEMNVSTLELGDSALYLCASSPRLRDNSPLHFGNGTRLTVT.

The chain has TRBV11-2 and TRBJ2-7; tentative D call: TRBD1 (6 bases). There are 15 residues in the CDR3. The ends were cut back, 1 base at V and 5 bases at J, with 15 bases in the middle. Germline V CDR1 and CDR2: SGHAT, FQNNGV. The CDR3 here is CASSLGVRAGDEQYF. In DNA, the CDR3 is TGTGCCAGCAGCTTAGGGGTCCGGGCAGGGGACGAGCAGTACTTC.

The J gene is TRBJ1-5, the V gene TRBV2; 7 bases agree with TRBD1. There are 12 residues in the CDR3. Looked up from germline, CDR1 is SNHLY and CDR2 is FYNNEI. The V and J ends lost 6 bases and 10 bases, in that order; junction bases with no gene match: 6. CDR3 amino acids: CASRLTGDPQHF. The CDR3 coding sequence is TGTGCCAGCAGATTAACAGGGGACCCCCAGCATTTT.

CDR3 protein: CATSRDLESGAALHF. The DNA of the CDR3 is TGTGCCACCAGCAGAGATCTCGAGTCAGGCGCAGCCCTCCACTTT. V usage is TRBV15 and J usage is TRBJ1-6; D not certain. Germline CDR1 reads LNHNV; CDR2 reads YYDKDF (reference sequence). Trimming pared 0 bases from V and 14 bases from J, leaving 17 bases between. This CDR3 spans 15 amino acids.

This chain links TRBV7-9 with TRBJ1-6, with D tentatively TRBD1 (6 bases). This CDR3 is 17 amino acids long. V was pared by 5 bases and J by 0 bases, with 14 bases between. Germline V CDR1 and CDR2: SEHNR, FQNEAQ (reference sequence). The CDR3 protein is CASSNHRASSYNSPLHF. The CDR3 DNA reads as TGTGCCAGCAGCAACCACAGGGCGAGCTCCTATAATTCACCCCTCCACTTT.

The V and J genes are TRBV6-5 and TRBJ1-2; D is perhaps TRBD1 (5 bases). The length of the CDR3 is 14 residues. The ends were cut back, 8 bases at V and 2 bases at J, with 15 bases in the middle. The V gene's germline CDR1 is MNHEY and CDR2 SVGAGI. The CDR3 DNA follows: TGTGCCAGCGCAAACAGGCAAACAAACTATGGCTACACCTTC. It codes for CASANRQTNYGYTF.

This clone was seen a single time. V and J are TRBV5-1 and TRBJ1-2; the match to TRBD1 covers 7 bases. The CDR3 is 14 amino acids. Losses at the gene ends were 4 bases for V and 7 bases for J; bases not matched to a gene: 10. The germline V gene has CDR1 SGHRS and CDR2 YFSETQ. For the CDR3, the DNA is TGCGCCAGCAGCCTTCCCGACAGGGTGGCTGGCTACACCTTC. It codes for CASSLPDRVAGYTF.

The rearrangement joins TRBV19 to TRBJ1-1, with D tentatively TRBD1 (6 bases). This CDR3 spans 15 amino acids. V was cut by 5 bases and J by 5 bases, with 18 bases left in between. The V gene's germline CDR1 is LNHDA and CDR2 SQIVND (reference sequence). The chain's CDR3 is CASSSELGAKTEAFF. The DNA for the CDR3 is TGTGCCAGTAGTTCCGAGTTGGGGGCGAAAACTGAAGCTTTCTTT.

V gene TRBV7-9 combines with J gene TRBJ2-5, with 7 positions matching TRBD2. J gave up 5 bases and V 10 bases, and 19 bases lay outside the gene matches. The CDR3 has 16 amino acids. Germline values: CDR1 SEHNR, CDR2 FQNEAQ (reference sequence). This CDR3 reads CATTRGEAGVSETQYF. The CDR3 DNA reads TGTGCCACCACCCGGGGAGAGGCGGGAGTTTCGGAGACCCAGTACTTC.

This clone appeared a few times. The rearrangement joins TRBV5-4 to TRBJ2-3; 7 bases fit TRBD1. Looked up from germline, CDR1 is SGHNT and CDR2 is YYREEE (reference sequence). The CDR3 is made up of 15 amino acids. The V segment lost 0 bases and the J segment 6 bases; nucleotides outside the gene matches: 7. The CDR3 loop is CASSLVVGGADTQYF. The CDR3 nucleotides read TGTGCCAGCAGCTTGGTTGTAGGGGGCGCGGATACGCAGTATTTT.